This entry lists 2 T cell receptor beta chains sequenced from one sample in a study of cytomegalovirus exposure and HLA in healthy donors. Primers included in the PCR were 60 Vbeta and 13 Jbeta primers. Using immunoSEQ multiplex PCR, the repertoire was profiled, and TCRdb retains in-frame clones only, with some absent. This sample has approximately 190,000 clones, with 87% found just once. Source material: PBMCs. The origin of the receptors is a boy between 2 and 15 years old in good health and CMV-seronegative.

V is TRBV5-8 and J is TRBJ2-3; 11 bases are shared with TRBD2. The CDR3 loop spans 16 amino acids. The germline V gene has CDR1 SGHTS and CDR2 YDEGEE. Unmatched junction bases numbered 3, after V lost 2 bases and J lost 1 base. CDR3 DNA sequence: TGTGCCAGCAGCTTACTAGCGGGGGCTCGCACAGATACGCAGTATTTT. Translated: CASSLLAGARTDTQYF.

This chain uses TRBV27 with TRBJ2-7, with 10 nucleotides matching TRBD2. The CDR3 covers 14 residues. Germline assignment: CDR1 MNHEY and CDR2 SMNVEV (reference sequence). With V trimmed by 5 bases and J by 2 bases, 3 bases remained unmatched. The CDR3 sequence: CASSNSGRAYEQYF. CDR3 coding DNA: TGTGCCAGCAGTAACAGCGGGAGGGCCTACGAGCAGTACTTC.